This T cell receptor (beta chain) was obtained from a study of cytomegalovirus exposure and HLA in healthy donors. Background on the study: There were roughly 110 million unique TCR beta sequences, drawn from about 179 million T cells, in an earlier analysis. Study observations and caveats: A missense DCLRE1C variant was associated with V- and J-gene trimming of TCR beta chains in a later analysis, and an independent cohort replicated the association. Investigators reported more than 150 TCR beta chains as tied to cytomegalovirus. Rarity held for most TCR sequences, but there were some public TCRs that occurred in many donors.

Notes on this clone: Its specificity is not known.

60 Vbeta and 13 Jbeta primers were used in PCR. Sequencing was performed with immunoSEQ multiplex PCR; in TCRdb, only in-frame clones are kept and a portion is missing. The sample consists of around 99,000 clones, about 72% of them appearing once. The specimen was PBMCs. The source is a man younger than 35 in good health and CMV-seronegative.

The CDR3 reads CASSSDRTMNTEAFF. CDR3 nucleotide sequence: TGTGCCAGTAGTTCGGACAGGACCATGAACACTGAAGCTTTCTTT. V is TRBV19 and J is TRBJ1-1; 7 bases are shared with TRBD1. The CDR3 is 15 amino acids. V was pared by 5 bases and J by 0 bases, with 6 bases of the junction left unmatched. Germline CDR1 and CDR2: LNHDA and SQIVND (reference sequence).